Listed below are T cell receptor beta chains from one sample, sequenced in a study of shared clonotypes between healthy human individuals. Assay used: immunoSEQ multiplex PCR; TCRdb lists only in-frame clones, some missing. The table lists millions of clones, approximately 94% of them singletons. Sequenced sample: naive CD8+ T cells from PBMCs. The receptor source for this set is a man younger than 30 in good health. Some clones in this sample may be carry-over from other donors' samples. CDR3s include the opening cysteine and the closing phenylalanine or tryptophan. Fields, in order: J gene, clone size, D gene, V gene, CDR3 protein, CDR3 DNA. A D gene is named only where the DNA matches it firmly. Size is stated for part of the rows, as once, few or many counts, or as a class when the clone is expanded.

>TRBJ1-1|few|NA|TRBV11-2
CASSLARTEAFF
TGTGCCAGCAGCTTAGCCCGGACTGAAGCTTTCTTT
>TRBJ2-7|NA|TRBD2|TRBV19
CASSLGLAATYEQYF
TGTGCCAGTAGTCTCGGACTAGCGGCAACCTACGAGCAGTACTTC
>TRBJ2-7|NA|TRBD2|TRBV2
CASSEATSEIDYEQYF
TGTGCCAGCAGTGAAGCTACTAGCGAGATTGACTACGAGCAGTACTTC
>TRBJ2-7|NA|NA|TRBV7-2
CASSLAPGEAYEQYF
TGTGCCAGCAGCTTAGCGCCAGGGGAGGCCTACGAGCAGTACTTC
>TRBJ2-7|NA|NA|TRBV11-3
CASSLGLKQYF
TGTGCCAGCAGCTTAGGCCTGAAGCAGTACTTC
>TRBJ2-2|NA|TRBD1|TRBV28
CASSLRGLRTGDAGELFF
TGTGCCAGCAGTCTGAGAGGACTCCGGACAGGGGACGCCGGGGAGCTGTTTTTT
>TRBJ2-6|NA|NA|TRBV9
CASSPPRTLSRSGANVLTF
TGTGCCAGCAGCCCCCCACGGACTCTAAGTCGCTCTGGGGCCAACGTCCTGACTTTC
>TRBJ2-1|NA|TRBD1|TRBV28
CASSSPPATGINEQFF
TGTGCCAGCAGTTCTCCCCCCGCGACAGGGATTAATGAGCAGTTCTTC
>TRBJ2-1|NA|TRBD2|TRBV6-5
CASSYMGLAGLNEQFF
TGTGCCAGCAGTTACATGGGACTAGCGGGGTTAAATGAGCAGTTCTTC
>TRBJ2-7|NA|NA|TRBV29-1
CSVETSSYEQYF
TGCAGCGTGGAAACTAGTTCCTACGAGCAGTACTTC
>TRBJ2-1|NA|NA|TRBV6-1
CASSEVISGHSYNEQFF
TGTGCCAGCAGTGAAGTCATTAGCGGTCACTCCTACAATGAGCAGTTCTTC
>TRBJ2-3|NA|TRBD2|TRBV7-8
CASSSQASGRPLNTDTQYF
TGTGCCAGCAGCTCCCAAGCTAGCGGGAGGCCTCTTAACACAGATACGCAGTATTTT
>TRBJ2-7|NA|TRBD1|TRBV27
CASSLVGTGGHEQYF
TGTGCCAGCAGTTTAGTAGGGACAGGGGGTCACGAGCAGTACTTC
>TRBJ2-7|NA|TRBD2|TRBV9
CASSVAGSIAGAYEQYF
TGTGCCAGCAGCGTAGCTGGCTCGATAGCGGGAGCATACGAGCAGTACTTC
>TRBJ1-1|NA|NA|TRBV7-9
CASSPPGAGEAFF
TGTGCCAGCAGCCCTCCCGGGGCAGGTGAAGCTTTCTTT
>TRBJ2-5|NA|NA|TRBV6-5
CASSYSISGAEETQYF
TGTGCCAGCAGTTACTCGATTAGCGGCGCCGAAGAGACCCAGTACTTC
>TRBJ1-5|NA|TRBD1|TRBV6-1
CASSRTGGGQPQHF
TGTGCCAGCAGTAGAACAGGGGGAGGCCAGCCCCAGCATTTT
>TRBJ1-1|NA|NA|TRBV4-3
CASSQDSRGTEAFF
TGCGCCAGCAGCCAAGATTCTCGAGGGACTGAAGCTTTCTTT
>TRBJ1-1|NA|NA|TRBV2
CATRSEGLLLNTEAFF
TGTGCCACGCGATCCGAGGGACTACTGCTGAACACTGAAGCTTTCTTT
>TRBJ2-1|NA|NA|TRBV6-5
CASSPTVNYNEQFF
TGTGCCAGTTCCCCGACAGTGAACTACAATGAGCAGTTCTTC
>TRBJ1-5|NA|TRBD1|TRBV28
CASSYLGDRDQPQHF
TGTGCCAGCAGTTACTTGGGGGACAGGGATCAGCCCCAGCATTTT
>TRBJ2-1|NA|TRBD2|TRBV27
CASSLASGRINEQFF
TGTGCCAGCAGTTTGGCTAGCGGGAGGATTAATGAGCAGTTCTTC
>TRBJ1-2|NA|TRBD1|TRBV5-6
CASSLDGTGDYGYTF
TGTGCCAGCAGCTTGGACGGGACAGGGGACTATGGCTACACCTTC
>TRBJ2-3|NA|NA|TRBV19
CASSMDPWGTDTQYF
TGTGCCAGTAGCATGGACCCCTGGGGCACAGATACGCAGTATTTT
>TRBJ2-5|NA|NA|TRBV29-1
CSVDGAGFQETQYF
TGCAGCGTTGATGGGGCGGGATTCCAAGAGACCCAGTACTTC
>TRBJ2-7|NA|NA|TRBV6-1
CASSESALLSYEQYF
TGTGCCAGCAGTGAATCGGCCCTCCTCTCCTACGAGCAGTACTTC
>TRBJ2-7|once|TRBD1|TRBV29-1
CSVEDRDSYEQYF
TGCAGCGTTGAGGACAGGGACTCCTACGAGCAGTACTTC
>TRBJ2-1|NA|TRBD2|TRBV9
CASSPGTSGRLEQFF
TGTGCCAGCAGCCCAGGGACTAGCGGGAGATTGGAGCAGTTCTTC
>TRBJ1-2|NA|NA|TRBV2
CASRVPGGSAGYTF
TGTGCCAGCAGAGTTCCCGGCGGCTCCGCTGGCTACACCTTC
>TRBJ2-1|NA|NA|TRBV29-1
CSARGAEGEQFF
TGCAGCGCACGCGGAGCGGAGGGGGAGCAGTTCTTC
>TRBJ1-5|NA|TRBD1|TRBV19
CASSIMGQGWNQPQHF
TGTGCCAGTAGTATAATGGGACAGGGATGGAATCAGCCCCAGCATTTT
>TRBJ1-2|NA|TRBD1|TRBV5-4
CASSWGQGAGYGYTF
TGTGCCAGCAGCTGGGGACAGGGAGCAGGCTATGGCTACACCTTC
>TRBJ2-1|NA|NA|TRBV7-9
CASSPDFLNEQFF
TGTGCCAGCAGCCCGGATTTCCTCAATGAGCAGTTCTTC
>TRBJ2-7|NA|TRBD2|TRBV11-2
CASSSPAGGHYEQYF
TGTGCCAGCAGCTCGCCAGCGGGAGGCCACTACGAGCAGTACTTC
>TRBJ2-1|NA|TRBD2|TRBV7-3
CASSLTGGRASYNEQFF
TGTGCCAGCAGCTTAACTGGCGGGAGGGCCTCTTACAATGAGCAGTTCTTC
>TRBJ2-2|NA|TRBD1|TRBV4-1
CASSPGGPGELFF
TGCGCCAGCAGTCCAGGGGGCCCCGGGGAGCTGTTTTTT
>TRBJ2-7|NA|NA|TRBV21-1
CASSKWSRSRLKTYEQYF
TGTGCCAGCAGCAAATGGTCCCGATCGAGACTTAAAACCTACGAGCAGTACTTC
>TRBJ2-7|NA|TRBD2|TRBV4-1
CASSPGSGNYEQYF
TGCGCCAGCAGTCCTGGGAGCGGGAACTACGAGCAGTACTTC
>TRBJ2-7|once|TRBD2|TRBV7-9
CASSLSLAGVYEQYF
TGTGCCAGCAGCTTATCGCTCGCGGGAGTCTACGAGCAGTACTTC
>TRBJ2-2|NA|TRBD2|TRBV19
CASSPTSGGRIGELFF
TGTGCCAGTAGTCCTACCTCGGGGGGTCGGATCGGGGAGCTGTTTTTT
>TRBJ2-7|NA|TRBD2|TRBV29-1
CSVDAGVGEQYF
TGCAGCGTTGATGCGGGAGTTGGGGAGCAGTACTTC
>TRBJ1-4|once|NA|TRBV5-6
CASSPAWRMAEKLFF
TGTGCCAGCAGCCCCGCGTGGAGGATGGCTGAAAAACTGTTTTTT
>TRBJ2-7|NA|NA|TRBV14
CASSQFRYEQYF
TGTGCCAGCAGCCAGTTTCGTTACGAGCAGTACTTC
>TRBJ1-5|NA|NA|TRBV2
CASSPGHSINQPQHF
TGTGCCAGCAGCCCGGGACACTCTATTAATCAGCCCCAGCATTTT
>TRBJ2-1|NA|TRBD2|TRBV15
CATSGGLAAQGHNEQFF
TGTGCCACCAGCGGGGGACTAGCGGCTCAAGGGCACAATGAGCAGTTCTTC
>TRBJ2-7|once|NA|TRBV5-5
CASSLWAGGSYEQYF
TGTGCCAGCAGCTTGTGGGCAGGGGGGTCCTACGAGCAGTACTTC
>TRBJ2-1|once|NA|TRBV27
CASSFSAGSYNEQFF
TGTGCCAGCAGTTTCAGTGCGGGGTCCTACAATGAGCAGTTCTTC
>TRBJ2-3|NA|NA|TRBV23-1
CARGRVASTDTQYF
TGCGCCAGAGGTCGGGTAGCGTCAACAGATACGCAGTATTTT
>TRBJ2-7|NA|NA|TRBV28
CASSPELAGVYEQYF
TGTGCCAGCAGTCCCGAACTAGCAGGGGTCTACGAGCAGTACTTC
>TRBJ2-5|NA|NA|TRBV2
CSAVISAGTRTQETQYF
TGTTCAGCAGTGATCTCCGCCGGGACCCGTACCCAAGAGACCCAGTACTTC
>TRBJ2-5|NA|TRBD1|TRBV5-1
CASRATGEETQYF
TGCGCCAGCAGAGCGACAGGGGAAGAGACCCAGTACTTC